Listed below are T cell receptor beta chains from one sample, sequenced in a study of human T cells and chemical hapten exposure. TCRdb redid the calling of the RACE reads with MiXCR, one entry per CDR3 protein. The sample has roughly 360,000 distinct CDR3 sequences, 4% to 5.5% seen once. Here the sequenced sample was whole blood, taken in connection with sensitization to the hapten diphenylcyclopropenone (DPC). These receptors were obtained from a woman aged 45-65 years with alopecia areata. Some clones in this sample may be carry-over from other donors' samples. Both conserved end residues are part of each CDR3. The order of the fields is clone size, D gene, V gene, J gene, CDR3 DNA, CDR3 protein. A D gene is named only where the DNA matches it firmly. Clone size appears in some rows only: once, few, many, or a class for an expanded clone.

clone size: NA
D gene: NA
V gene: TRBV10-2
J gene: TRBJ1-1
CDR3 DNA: TGCGCCACTAATGAGGCCAGGGGTACCACTGAAGCTTTCTTT
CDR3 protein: CATNEARGTTEAFF

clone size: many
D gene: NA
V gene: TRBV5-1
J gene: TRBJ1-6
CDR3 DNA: TGCGCCAGCAGCCGGGGCGACAGAGATTCACCCCTCCACTTT
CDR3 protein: CASSRGDRDSPLHF

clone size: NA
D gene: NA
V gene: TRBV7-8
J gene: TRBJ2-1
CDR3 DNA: TGTGCCAGCAGCTCCTCACCAGGGGCCTACAATGAGCAGTTCTTC
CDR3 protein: CASSSSPGAYNEQFF

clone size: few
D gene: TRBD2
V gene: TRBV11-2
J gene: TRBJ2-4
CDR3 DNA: TGTGCCAGCAGCCCACTAGCGGGAGCGGACATTCAGTACTTC
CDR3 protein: CASSPLAGADIQYF

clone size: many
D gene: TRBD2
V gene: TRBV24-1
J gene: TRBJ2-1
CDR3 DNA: TGTGCCACCAGTGACCTAGCGGGGGTCTACAATGAGCAGTTCTTC
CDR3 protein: CATSDLAGVYNEQFF

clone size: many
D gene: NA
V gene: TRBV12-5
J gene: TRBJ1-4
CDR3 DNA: TGTGCTAGCGGAGGCCCCTCACGCACCCGGAGGAGTGAAAAACTGTTTTTT
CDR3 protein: CASGGPSRTRRSEKLFF

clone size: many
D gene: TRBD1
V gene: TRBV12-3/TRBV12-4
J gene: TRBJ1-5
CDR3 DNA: TGTGCCAGCAGTCTTAGGGGACAGGGGACGCAGCCCCAGCATTTT
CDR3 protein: CASSLRGQGTQPQHF

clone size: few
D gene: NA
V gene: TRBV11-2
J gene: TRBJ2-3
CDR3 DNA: TGTGCCAGCAGCTTAGTGGGGTCAGATACGCAGTATTTT
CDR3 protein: CASSLVGSDTQYF

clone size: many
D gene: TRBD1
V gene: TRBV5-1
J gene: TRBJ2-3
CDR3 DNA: TGCGCCAGCAGCCCGGATGGTAGGACAGGGATAACAGATACGCAGTATTTT
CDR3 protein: CASSPDGRTGITDTQYF

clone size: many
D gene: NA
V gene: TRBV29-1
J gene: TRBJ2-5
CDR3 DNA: TGCAGCGTTGAAGAAAACAGGGAAGAGACCCAGTACTTC
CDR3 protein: CSVEENREETQYF

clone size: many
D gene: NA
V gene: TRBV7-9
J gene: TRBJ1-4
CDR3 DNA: TGTGCCAGCAGCTTAGGCAAAGGGGTGGCTAATGAAAAACTGTTTTTT
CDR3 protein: CASSLGKGVANEKLFF

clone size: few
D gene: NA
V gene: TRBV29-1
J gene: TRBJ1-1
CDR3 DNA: TGCAGCGTTACAGCGCGGGTGAACACTGAAGCTTTCTTT
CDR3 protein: CSVTARVNTEAFF

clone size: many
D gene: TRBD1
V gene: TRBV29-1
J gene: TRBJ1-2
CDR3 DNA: TGCAGCGTTGGTGAAGGACAGGGGGGGCAAAACTATGGCTACACCTTC
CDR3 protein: CSVGEGQGGQNYGYTF

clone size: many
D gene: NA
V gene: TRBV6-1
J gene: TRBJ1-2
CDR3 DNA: TGTGCCAGCAGTGAAAAGATCGGCTACACCTTC
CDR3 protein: CASSEKIGYTF

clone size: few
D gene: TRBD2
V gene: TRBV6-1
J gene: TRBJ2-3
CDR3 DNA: TGTGCCACCTCCCGGGTGAGCGGGGCTAGCACAGATACGCAGTATTTT
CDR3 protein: CATSRVSGASTDTQYF